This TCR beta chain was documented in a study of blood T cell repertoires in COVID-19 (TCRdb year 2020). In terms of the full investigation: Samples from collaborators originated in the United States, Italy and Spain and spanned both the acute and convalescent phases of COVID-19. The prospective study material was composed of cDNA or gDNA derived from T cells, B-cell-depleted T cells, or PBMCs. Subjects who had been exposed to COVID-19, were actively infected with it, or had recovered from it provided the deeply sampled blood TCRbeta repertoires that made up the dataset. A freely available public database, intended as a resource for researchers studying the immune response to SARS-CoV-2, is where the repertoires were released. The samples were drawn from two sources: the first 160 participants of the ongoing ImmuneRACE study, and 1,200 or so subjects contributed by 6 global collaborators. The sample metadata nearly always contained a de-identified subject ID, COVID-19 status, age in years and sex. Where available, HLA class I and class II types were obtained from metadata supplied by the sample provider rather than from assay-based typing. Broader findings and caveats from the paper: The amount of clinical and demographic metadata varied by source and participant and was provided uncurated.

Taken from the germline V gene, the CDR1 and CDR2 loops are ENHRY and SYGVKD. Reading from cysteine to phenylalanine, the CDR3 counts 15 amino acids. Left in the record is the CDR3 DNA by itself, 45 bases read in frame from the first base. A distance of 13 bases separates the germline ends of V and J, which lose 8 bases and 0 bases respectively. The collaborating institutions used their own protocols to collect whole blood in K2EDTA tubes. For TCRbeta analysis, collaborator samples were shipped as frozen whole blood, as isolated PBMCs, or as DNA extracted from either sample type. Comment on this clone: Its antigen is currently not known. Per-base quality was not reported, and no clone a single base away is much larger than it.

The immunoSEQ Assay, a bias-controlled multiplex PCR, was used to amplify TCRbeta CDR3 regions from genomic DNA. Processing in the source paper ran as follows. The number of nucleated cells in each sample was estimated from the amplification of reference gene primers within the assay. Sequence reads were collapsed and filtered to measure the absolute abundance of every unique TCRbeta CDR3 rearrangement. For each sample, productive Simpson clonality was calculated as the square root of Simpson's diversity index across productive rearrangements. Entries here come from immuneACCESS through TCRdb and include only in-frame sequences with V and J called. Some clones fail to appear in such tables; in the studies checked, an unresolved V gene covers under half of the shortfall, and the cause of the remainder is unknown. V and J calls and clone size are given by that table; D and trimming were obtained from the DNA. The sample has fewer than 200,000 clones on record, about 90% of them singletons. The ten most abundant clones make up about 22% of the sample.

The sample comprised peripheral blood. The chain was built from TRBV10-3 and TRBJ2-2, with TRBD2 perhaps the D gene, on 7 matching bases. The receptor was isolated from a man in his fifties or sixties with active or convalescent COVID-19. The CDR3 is CAIGRGGTNTGELFF. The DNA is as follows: TGTGCCATCGGAAGGGGGGGCACGAACACCGGGGAGCTGTTTTTT.